This T cell receptor beta chain came from a study of blood T cell repertoires in COVID-19. TCRdb keeps only in-frame clones here, not all; method: immunoSEQ multiplex PCR. The sample gives some 240,000 clones, around 85% of which show up once; about 3.5% is in the top ten. The CDR3 is 12 amino acids. V was trimmed by 9 bases and J by 0 bases, leaving 7 bases between them. Germline CDR1 MDHEN, CDR2 SYDVKM. The chain recombines TRBV28 with TRBJ2-3; perhaps TRBD1 as D (5 bases). The sample comprised PBMCs or T cells enriched from blood (not recorded which). The sequence derives from a middle-aged woman with acute COVID-19. The DNA of the CDR3 is TGTGCCAGTGACAGTAGCACAGATACGCAGTATTTT. Its translation: CASDSSTDTQYF.